The 5 T cell receptor beta chains below were found in one sample sequenced in a study of blood T cell repertoires in COVID-19. Measured with immunoSEQ multiplex PCR; TCRdb has only the in-frame clones, and not every one. The table includes about 62,000 clones, around 87% detected once. The specimen was peripheral blood. These receptors were obtained from a man aged 70 or older with acute or convalescent COVID-19.

The chain is built from TRBV3-1 (or the pseudogene TRBV3-2) and TRBJ1-1; TRBD1 aligns across 8 bases. Germline-derived CDR1 and CDR2 are LGHDT and YNNKEL (reference sequence). After removal of 1 base from V and 6 bases from J, the junction contained 4 bases not matched to a gene. This CDR3 is built from 14 residues. CDR3 amino acids: CASSQVRGQAEAFF. Here the CDR3 DNA reads TGTGCCAGCAGCCAAGTAAGGGGACAGGCTGAAGCTTTCTTT.

This chain joins TRBV4-1 and TRBJ1-3; TRBD1 is a possible D gene (6 bases). Germline CDR1 is MGHRA and CDR2 is YSYEKL. This CDR3 is built from 15 residues. The ends were cut back, 0 bases at V and 9 bases at J, with 15 bases in the middle. The CDR3 DNA reads TGCGCCAGCAGCCAAGACAGGAGATTAGGGGGCACCATATATTTT. Translating gives CASSQDRRLGGTIYF.

The chain has TRBV4-1 and TRBJ2-5, with 7 bases aligning to TRBD2. Germline loops: CDR1 MGHRA, CDR2 YSYEKL. The V and J ends lost 0 bases and 5 bases, in that order; junction bases with no gene match: 12. The CDR3 totals 17 residues. The CDR3 region is CASSQDRSGGSRETQYF. CDR3 nucleotide sequence: TGCGCCAGCAGCCAAGATCGGTCTGGCGGGAGTAGGGAGACCCAGTACTTC.

V and J are TRBV16 and TRBJ1-2, with a weak D call TRBD1 (6 bases). V was shortened by 0 bases and J by 7 bases, with 15 bases between the two germline ends. The V gene's germline CDR1 is KGHSY and CDR2 FQNENV. This CDR3 is 15 amino acids long. CDR3 DNA: TGTGCCAGCAGCCAATCGTTGGGAGAAGGGGGTGGCTACACCTTC. It translates to CASSQSLGEGGGYTF.

The chain links TRBV18 to TRBJ1-1; possible D gene TRBD1, 5 bases. Germline CDR1 reads KGHSH; CDR2 reads LQKENI. The CDR3 is made up of 13 amino acids. V was pared by 1 base and J by 4 bases, with 7 bases between. The CDR3: CASSPQRGTEAFF. CDR3 bases: TGTGCCAGCTCACCACAAAGGGGCACTGAAGCTTTCTTT.